These 3 T cell receptor beta chains came from one sample sequenced in a study of HIV-infected patients and healthy controls. No cell fractionation was done, so the repertoire covers all unsorted peripheral blood T cells. Reverse transcription used 450 to 500 ng RNA and constant-region primers for alpha and beta. Using multiplexing indices, alpha and beta chain libraries were generated apart by chain-specific third strand synthesis. MiXCR was run by TCRdb on the 5' RACE reads, yielding one entry per CDR3 protein. The table includes about 18,000 distinct CDR3 sequences, more than 9% detected once. The specimen was blood. These receptors originate from an adult in good health.

This clonotype was detected ten times or more. This chain connects TRBV6-2 or TRBV6-3 to TRBJ1-4; D may be TRBD1 (6 bases). V was trimmed by 4 bases and J by 8 bases, leaving 17 bases between them. Germline lookup yields CDR1 MNHEY and CDR2 SVGEGT. The CDR3 has 15 residues. In DNA, the CDR3 is TGTGCCAGCAGTTCCGGATCAGGGGTTCGCGAAAAACTGTTTTTT. Its protein is CASSSGSGVREKLFF.

By its share, this clonotype is medium-sized. The chain recombines TRBV12-3 or TRBV12-4 with TRBJ2-3; D is possibly TRBD2 (5 bases). The CDR3 loop spans 13 amino acids. V lost 1 base to trimming and J lost 5 bases, with 7 bases between them. For the CDR3, the DNA is TGTGCCAGCAGTTTAGTCCGGGGAGATACGCAGTATTTT. Translated: CASSLVRGDTQYF.

This clonotype has a count of ten or more. The chain joins TRBV9 to TRBJ2-1; a weak D match, TRBD2 (5 bases). The V gene lost 0 bases and the J gene lost 2 bases, with 9 bases spanning the gap. The V gene's germline CDR1 is SGDLS and CDR2 YYNGEE. The CDR3 sequence is 15 residues long. CDR3 DNA: TGTGCCAGCAGCGTAGTCGGGAACACCTACAATGAGCAGTTCTTC. This encodes CASSVVGNTYNEQFF. The variable domain in full, with the rest retrieved from reference TRBV9 and TRBJ2-1, is DSGVTQTPKHLITATGQRVTLRCSPRSGDLSVYWYQQSLDQGLQFLIQYYNGEERAKGNILERFSAQQFPDLHSELNLSSLELGDSALYFCASSVVGNTYNEQFFGPGTRLTVL.